The rows below give T cell receptor beta chains drawn from one sample of a study of response to subunit inactivated influenza vaccine. TCRdb used MiXCR to reprocess the RT-PCR reads, holding one entry per CDR3 protein. The profile shows 590,000 or so distinct CDR3 sequences, roughly 15% of them singletons. This specimen consisted of PBMCs from blood, obtained 14 to 15 days before vaccination. Every receptor here comes from a man aged 45-60 years who received an inactivated influenza vaccine. Both conserved end residues are part of each CDR3. Fields, in order: J gene, V gene, D gene, CDR3 length, clone size, CDR3 DNA, CDR3 protein. A D gene is named only where the DNA matches it firmly. Clone size, where shown, is once, few, many, or a class for clones that have expanded.

j_gene: TRBJ2-1; v_gene: TRBV28; d_gene: -; len: 16; abundance: -; CDR3nt: TGTGCCAGCAGCAACCGCAAAGAGCGGGCAAACAATGAGCAGTTCTTC; CDR3aa: CASSNRKERANNEQFF
j_gene: TRBJ2-1; v_gene: TRBV7-3; d_gene: TRBD2; len: 17; abundance: few; CDR3nt: TGTGCCAGCAGCTTAAGTCCAGCGGGAGGGCCGGGGAATGAGCAGTTCTTC; CDR3aa: CASSLSPAGGPGNEQFF
j_gene: TRBJ1-1; v_gene: TRBV12-3/TRBV12-4; d_gene: -; len: 13; abundance: -; CDR3nt: TGTGCCAGCAGTTGGAATGCGATGGCTGAAGCTTTCTTT; CDR3aa: CASSWNAMAEAFF
j_gene: TRBJ1-4; v_gene: TRBV5-1; d_gene: TRBD1; len: 16; abundance: -; CDR3nt: TGCGCCAGCAGCTTGATGGGGACAGGCCATAATGAAAAACTGTTTTTT; CDR3aa: CASSLMGTGHNEKLFF
j_gene: TRBJ2-2; v_gene: TRBV10-3; d_gene: TRBD1; len: 15; abundance: -; CDR3nt: TGTGCCATCAACGACAGGGGCCCAAACACCGGGGAGCTGTTTTTT; CDR3aa: CAINDRGPNTGELFF
j_gene: TRBJ2-5; v_gene: TRBV28; d_gene: -; len: 15; abundance: few; CDR3nt: TGTGCCAGCAGTTTACTGCGGCAGGACCAAGAGACCCAGTACTTC; CDR3aa: CASSLLRQDQETQYF
j_gene: TRBJ1-1; v_gene: TRBV7-2; d_gene: -; len: 14; abundance: many; CDR3nt: TGTGCCAGCAGCTTACGGCGGCAGAACACTGAAGCTTTCTTT; CDR3aa: CASSLRRQNTEAFF
j_gene: TRBJ2-1; v_gene: TRBV7-2; d_gene: -; len: 16; abundance: -; CDR3nt: TGTGCCAGCAGCTTTCTTGGGGGATTCACCTACAATGAGCAGTTCTTC; CDR3aa: CASSFLGGFTYNEQFF
j_gene: TRBJ2-7; v_gene: TRBV29-1; d_gene: -; len: 13; abundance: -; CDR3nt: TGCAGCGTTGGAGACACCTTTGGGTACGAGCAGTACTTC; CDR3aa: CSVGDTFGYEQYF
j_gene: TRBJ1-4; v_gene: TRBV7-2; d_gene: -; len: 14; abundance: few; CDR3nt: TGTGCCAGCAGCTTAAGGTTCTTCTCTGAAAAACTGTTTTTT; CDR3aa: CASSLRFFSEKLFF
j_gene: TRBJ2-3; v_gene: TRBV5-1; d_gene: TRBD2; len: 18; abundance: few; CDR3nt: TGCGCCAGCAGGCCCGGGACTAGCGGGATGGTAATAACAGATACGCAGTATTTT; CDR3aa: CASRPGTSGMVITDTQYF
j_gene: TRBJ2-1; v_gene: TRBV14; d_gene: TRBD2; len: 17; abundance: -; CDR3nt: TGTGCCAGCAGCCAGTCGACTAGCGGGGTCTCCTACAATGAGCAGTTCTTC; CDR3aa: CASSQSTSGVSYNEQFF
j_gene: TRBJ2-1; v_gene: TRBV3-1; d_gene: TRBD1; len: 14; abundance: few; CDR3nt: TGTGCCAGCAGCCCGGGACAGGGATGGGATGAGCAGTTCTTC; CDR3aa: CASSPGQGWDEQFF
j_gene: TRBJ2-6; v_gene: TRBV4-3; d_gene: -; len: 14; abundance: -; CDR3nt: TGCGCCAGCAGCCCCGACGGGGGGGCCAACGTCCTGACTTTC; CDR3aa: CASSPDGGANVLTF